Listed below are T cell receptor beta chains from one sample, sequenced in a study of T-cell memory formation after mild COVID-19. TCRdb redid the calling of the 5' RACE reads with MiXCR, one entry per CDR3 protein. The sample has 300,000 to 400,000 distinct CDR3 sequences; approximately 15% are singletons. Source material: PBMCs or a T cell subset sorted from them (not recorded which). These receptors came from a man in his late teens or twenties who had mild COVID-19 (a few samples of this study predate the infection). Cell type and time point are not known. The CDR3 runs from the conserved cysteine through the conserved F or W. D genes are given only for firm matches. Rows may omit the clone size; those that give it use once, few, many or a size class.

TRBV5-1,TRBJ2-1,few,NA,TGCGCCAGCAGCTTGGTCGGGGACCATTACAATGAGCAGTTCTTC,CASSLVGDHYNEQFF
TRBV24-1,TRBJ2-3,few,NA,TGTGCCACCAGTGATTTGTTCCGCCCCTATACGCAGTATTTT,CATSDLFRPYTQYF
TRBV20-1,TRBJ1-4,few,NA,TGCAGTCTCTTCGAACAGGGAGGCAATGAAAAACTGTTTTTT,CSLFEQGGNEKLFF
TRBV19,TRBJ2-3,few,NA,TGTGCCAGTACTCTGGCTGGGGGAGCAGATACGCAGTATTTT,CASTLAGGADTQYF
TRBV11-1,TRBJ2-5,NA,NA,TGTGCCAGCAGCTTCCAGGGAATGCAAACCAGACAAGAGACCCAGTACTTC,CASSFQGMQTRQETQYF
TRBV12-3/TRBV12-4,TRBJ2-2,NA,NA,TGTGCCAGCACCCGAGGGCCTTTAGGGGAGCTGTTTTTT,CASTRGPLGELFF
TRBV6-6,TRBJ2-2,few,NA,TGTGCCAGCAGTTATCGTAGTGGTAACACCGGGGAGCTGTTTTTT,CASSYRSGNTGELFF
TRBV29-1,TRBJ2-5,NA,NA,TGCAGCGTGAGACAGGCTCAAGAGACCCAGTACTTC,CSVRQAQETQYF
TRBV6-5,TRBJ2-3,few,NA,TGTGCCAGCAGGGTCGCGGAGGGGACAGATACGCAGTATTTT,CASRVAEGTDTQYF
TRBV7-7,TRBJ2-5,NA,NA,TGTGCCAGCAGCTTAGTCGGGGGACGAGAGGAGACCCAGTACTTC,CASSLVGGREETQYF
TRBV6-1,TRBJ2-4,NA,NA,TGTGCCAGCAGTGAAGCGCAGCTGCACTTC,CASSEAQLHF
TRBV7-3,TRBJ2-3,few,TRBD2,TGTGCCAGCAGCGCCGGACTAGCCCGAGATACGCAGTATTTT,CASSAGLARDTQYF
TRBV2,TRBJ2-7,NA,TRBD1,TGTGCCAGCAGTGTGGGACAGGCAGACTACGAGCAGTACTTC,CASSVGQADYEQYF
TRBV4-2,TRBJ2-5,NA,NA,TGTGCCAGCAGCCGAGCTGGGGACATCCGTGGGACCCAGTACTTC,CASSRAGDIRGTQYF
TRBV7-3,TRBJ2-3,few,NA,TGTGCCAGCAGCCGTCTGGTTAGTTCGACAGATACGCAGTATTTT,CASSRLVSSTDTQYF
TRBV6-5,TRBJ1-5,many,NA,TGTGCCAGCAGTTACGCAGGGGCGGGAAGCAATCAGCCCCAGCATTTT,CASSYAGAGSNQPQHF
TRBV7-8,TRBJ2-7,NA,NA,TGTGCCAGCAGCTACGGGACTGGGAGCTCCTACGAGCAGTACTTC,CASSYGTGSSYEQYF
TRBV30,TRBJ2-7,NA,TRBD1,TGTGCCTGGACAGGGGGTTACGAGCAGTACTTC,CAWTGGYEQYF
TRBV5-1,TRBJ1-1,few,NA,TGCGCCAGCAGCTCCCAACCCCGGGACACTGAAGCTTTCTTT,CASSSQPRDTEAFF
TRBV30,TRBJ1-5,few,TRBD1,TGTGCCTGGAAAGGACAGGGTTTCCAGCCCCAGCATTTT,CAWKGQGFQPQHF
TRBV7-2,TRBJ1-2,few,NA,TGTGCCAGCAGCTTTGGGGGAGATGGCTACACCTTC,CASSFGGDGYTF
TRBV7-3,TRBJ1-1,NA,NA,TGTGCCAGCGGGGAGAGGAGGAACACTGAAGCTTTCTTT,CASGERRNTEAFF
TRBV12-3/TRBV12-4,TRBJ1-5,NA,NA,TGTGCCAGCAGTTTAAGTCGGGTTCAGCCCCAGCATTTT,CASSLSRVQPQHF
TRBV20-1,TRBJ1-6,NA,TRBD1,TGCAGTGCTTCGGACAGGAGCTCCTATAATTCACCCCTCCACTTT,CSASDRSSYNSPLHF
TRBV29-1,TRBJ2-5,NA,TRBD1,TGCAGCGCCGACAGGGGTGAGACCCAGTACTTC,CSADRGETQYF
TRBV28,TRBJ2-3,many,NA,TGTGCCAGCAGTTCTGCGGGGGCCGAGGATACGCAGTATTTT,CASSSAGAEDTQYF
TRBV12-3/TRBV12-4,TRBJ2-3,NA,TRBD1,TGTGCCAGCACCCTGGGGGAATATGGGACAGGAGATCTTAGCACAGATACGCAGTATTTT,CASTLGEYGTGDLSTDTQYF
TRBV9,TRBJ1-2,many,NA,TGTGCCAGCAGCAGATCCAACCAAAAGGGCTACACCTTC,CASSRSNQKGYTF
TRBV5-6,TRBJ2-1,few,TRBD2,TGTGCCAGCAGCTTCAGCGGGGGCCCAAGGCAGTTCTTC,CASSFSGGPRQFF
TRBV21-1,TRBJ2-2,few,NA,TGTGCCAGCAGCCGAGACGGACAGCTCGGGGAGCTGTTTTTT,CASSRDGQLGELFF